These T cell receptor beta chains were read from a single sample in a study of blood T cell repertoires in COVID-19. Measured with immunoSEQ multiplex PCR; TCRdb has only the in-frame clones, and not every one. Altogether some 170,000 clones are present, over 80% being singletons, with the ten largest covering about 8.4%. What was sequenced was peripheral blood. These receptors all come from a woman aged 70 to 79 with acute or convalescent COVID-19. Each CDR3 is given with its conserved first and last residue. A D gene is named only where the DNA matches it firmly. Only part of the rows carry a size: once, few, many, or a class if the clone is expanded.

d_call clone_size j_call v_call cdr3_aa cdr3_nt
- - TRBJ2-3 TRBV5-1 CASSDQVSTDTQYF TGCGCCAGCAGCGACCAGGTGAGCACAGATACGCAGTATTTT
- - TRBJ2-3 TRBV27 CASSYQGWVDTQYF TGTGCCAGCAGTTATCAGGGTTGGGTGGATACGCAGTATTTT
TRBD1 few TRBJ1-6 TRBV7-9 CASNKIGTGYNSPLHF TGTGCCAGCAACAAAATAGGGACAGGGTATAATTCACCCCTCCACTTT
TRBD2 - TRBJ2-2 TRBV11-2 CASSPPGLVTGELFF TGTGCCAGCAGCCCCCCGGGACTAGTAACCGGGGAGCTGTTTTTT
- - TRBJ2-3 TRBV2 CASSTTTDTQYF TGTGCCAGCAGCACAACCACAGATACGCAGTATTTT
TRBD1 - TRBJ1-4 TRBV11-1 CASSRDRGFNEKLFF TGTGCCAGCAGCCGTGACAGGGGGTTTAATGAAAAACTGTTTTTT
- - TRBJ1-3 TRBV25-1 CASSKGHSGNTIYF TGTGCCAGCAGTAAGGGACACTCTGGAAACACCATATATTTT
- few TRBJ1-1 TRBV28 CASSLAGRRNTEAFF TGTGCCAGCAGTTTAGCGGGACGGCGGAACACTGAAGCTTTCTTT
TRBD2 once TRBJ2-1 TRBV5-4 CASSPSLTSGGAHNEQFF TGTGCCAGCAGCCCTTCACTAACTAGCGGGGGGGCCCACAATGAGCAGTTCTTC
- - TRBJ2-3 TRBV11-2 CASSPPGAGAGPDTQYF TGTGCCAGCAGCCCTCCAGGGGCGGGAGCGGGCCCAGATACGCAGTATTTT
- - TRBJ2-7 TRBV4-3 CASSQGGFANSYEQYF TGCGCCAGCAGCCAAGGGGGCTTTGCGAACTCCTACGAGCAGTACTTC
- - TRBJ2-2 TRBV4-3 CASSQDPRGWDTGELFF TGCGCCAGCAGCCAAGATCCCAGGGGCTGGGACACCGGGGAGCTGTTTTTT
- - TRBJ2-2 TRBV14 CASSQGTTNTGELFF TGTGCCAGCAGCCAAGGAACAACGAACACCGGGGAGCTGTTTTTT
TRBD1 - TRBJ1-6 TRBV27 CASSFRRTGDNSPLHF TGTGCCAGCAGTTTCCGGCGGACAGGGGATAATTCACCCCTCCACTTT
- once TRBJ2-2 TRBV2 CARGGTTAGELFF TGTGCCAGGGGAGGGACAACGGCCGGGGAGCTGTTTTTT